The 27 T cell receptor beta chains listed next were all sequenced from one sample in a study of blood T cell repertoires in COVID-19. This table comes from immunoSEQ multiplex PCR, and its TCRdb copy is limited to in-frame clones, with some not included. The repertoire includes fewer than 65,000 clones, roughly 80% of them detected once, and less than 30% sits in the top ten. The material sequenced was peripheral blood. The receptors were sampled from a human donor in a cohort sampled during active COVID-19.

This chain links TRBV28 with TRBJ2-2, with 11 bases matching TRBD1. Germline V gene sequence: CDR1 MDHEN, CDR2 SYDVKM. This CDR3 spans 18 amino acids. V shed 2 bases and J 6 bases; nucleotides not matched to a gene: 11. The CDR3 protein is CASSLIGSGQGVSGELFF. The CDR3 coding sequence is TGTGCCAGCAGTTTAATTGGATCGGGACAGGGGGTTTCCGGGGAGCTGTTTTTT.

This chain connects TRBV7-9 to TRBJ2-3, with TRBD2 matching 8 bases. The CDR3 sequence is 18 residues long. V was clipped by 1 base and J by 0 bases; unmatched bases: 9. Germline CDR1 and CDR2: SEHNR and FQNEAQ (reference sequence). CDR3 in DNA: TGTGCCAGCAGCTTAGGCCCGGCTAGCGGGTCTAGCACAGATACGCAGTATTTT. This codes for CASSLGPASGSSTDTQYF.

V and J are TRBV7-3 and TRBJ2-1, with a possible D match to TRBD2 (6 bases). In germline, CDR1 is SGHTA, CDR2 FQGTGA. V was trimmed by 5 bases and J by 1 base, leaving 9 bases between them. This CDR3 spans 14 amino acids. The CDR3 bases are TGTGCCAGCAGCCCCGGGGGTTCCTACAATGAGCAGTTCTTC. It specifies CASSPGGSYNEQFF.

V gene TRBV19 combines with J gene TRBJ1-3; 8 positions agree with TRBD1. The CDR3 length is 14 residues. CDR1 is LNHDA and CDR2 is SQIVND in the germline V gene (reference sequence). The V segment lost 7 bases and the J segment 4 bases; nucleotides outside the gene matches: 6. The CDR3 sequence is CASTIRGHGNTIYF. The CDR3 DNA sequence: TGTGCCAGTACCATCAGGGGGCACGGAAACACCATATATTTT.

This sequence joins TRBV5-1 and TRBJ2-1, with TRBD2 matching 7 bases. Trimming at V came to 4 bases and at J to 8 bases, leaving 15 bases not matched to a gene. From germline, CDR1 is SGHRS and CDR2 YFSETQ. There are 16 residues in the CDR3. The CDR3 coding sequence is TGCGCCAGCAGCCCGGGGAGGGGAGTCGGATTCGATGAGCAGTTCTTC. This translates into CASSPGRGVGFDEQFF. The full variable domain, completed using reference TRBV5-1 and TRBJ2-1, is KAGVTQTPRYLIKTRGQQVTLSCSPISGHRSVSWYQQTPGQGLQFLFEYFSETQRNKGNFPGRFSGRQFSNSRSEMNVSTLELGDSALYLCASSPGRGVGFDEQFFGPGTRLTVL.

The chain uses TRBV19 and TRBJ2-1; D is possibly TRBD2 (5 bases). The length of the CDR3 is 14 residues. Trimming took 5 bases from V and 6 from J, leaving 14 bases between them. The germline V gene encodes CDR1 LNHDA and CDR2 SQIVND (reference sequence). The CDR3 DNA reads TGTGCCAGTAGTGCTAGGAGTCGGGGCAATGAGCAGTTCTTC. Translated, it gives CASSARSRGNEQFF.

This chain connects TRBV3-1 (or the pseudogene TRBV3-2) to TRBJ2-7; D is possibly TRBD2 (6 bases). Germline values: CDR1 LGHDT, CDR2 YNNKEL (reference sequence). The CDR3 has 13 amino acids. The V end lost 6 bases, the J end lost 3 bases, and 12 bases lay between the germline ends. The CDR3 nucleotides are TGTGCCAGCAGGGAGGGTGGGAGCTACGAGCAGTACTTC. As protein: CASREGGSYEQYF.

The chain uses TRBV2 and TRBJ1-1; TRBD1 matches 10 bases. Germline assignment: CDR1 SNHLY and CDR2 FYNNEI. V gave up 7 bases and J gave up 5 bases; unmatched junction bases: 19. The CDR3 loop spans 18 amino acids. The CDR3 reads CASILQDRGTTRGTEAFF. For the CDR3, the DNA is TGTGCCAGCATTCTTCAGGACAGGGGGACAACCAGGGGTACTGAAGCTTTCTTT.

With regard to this clone: Sequence at one end of the junction differs from germline and may be a read error. The V and J genes are TRBV25-1 and TRBJ2-6; D gene unclear. Germline assignment: CDR1 MGHDK and CDR2 SYGVNS. There are 17 residues in the CDR3. The CDR3 is CASSAPTGTSRANVLTF. The CDR3 DNA follows: TGTGCCAGCAGTGCACCAACGGGTACCTCTAGGGCCAACGTCCTGACTTTC. Looking up the rest from reference TRBV25-1 and TRBJ2-6 gives the full variable domain: EADIYQTPRYLVIGTGKKITLECSQTMGHDKMYWYQQDPGMELHLIHYSYGVNSTEKGDLSSESTVSRIRTEHFPLTLESARPSHTSQYLCASSAPTGTSRANVLTFGAGSRLTVL.

J is TRBJ2-7 and V is TRBV28, with 8 bases aligning to TRBD2. The CDR3 length is 15 residues. Germline CDR1 and CDR2: MDHEN and SYDVKM. The V gene end was trimmed by 5 bases and the J gene end by 9 bases; junction bases not matched to a gene: 15. CDR3 coding DNA: TGTGCCAGCAGTACTCCAGCGGGGGCATCTACGACGCAGTACTTC. As protein: CASSTPAGASTTQYF.

The chain has TRBV5-4 and TRBJ2-1; 8 nucleotides line up with TRBD2. The CDR3 is 14 amino acids. Germline lookup yields CDR1 SGHNT and CDR2 YYREEE (reference sequence). V was clipped by 4 bases and J by 9 bases; unmatched bases: 9. As DNA, the CDR3 is TGTGCCAGCAGCAACGGGACCCGGGGGGGTGAGCAGTTCTTC. Protein: CASSNGTRGGEQFF.

This clone was observed a handful of times. The chain couples TRBV28 to TRBJ1-1; TRBD1 might be the D (6 bases). This CDR3 has 15 residues. Trimming left V 5 bases short and J 1 base short, with 14 bases between. Germline V gives CDR1 MDHEN, CDR2 SYDVKM. The CDR3 loop reads CASSTPGQKNTEAFF. The CDR3 nucleotides are TGTGCCAGCAGTACACCAGGACAGAAGAACACTGAAGCTTTCTTT.

The chain recombines TRBV5-4 with TRBJ1-2; no reliable D call. The CDR3 length is 12 residues. V was trimmed by 0 bases and J by 5 bases, leaving 5 bases between them. Germline V CDR1 and CDR2: SGHNT, YYREEE (reference sequence). The CDR3 sequence is CASSLEEYGYTF. CDR3 nucleotides: TGTGCCAGCAGCTTGGAAGAGTATGGCTACACCTTC.

The rearrangement joins TRBV7-2 to TRBJ1-3, with D possibly TRBD1 on 5 matching bases. This CDR3 has 15 residues. The germline CDR1 and CDR2 sequences are SGHTA and FQGNSA. With 2 bases removed from V and 2 bases from J, the gap between germline ends came to 10 bases. The CDR3 sequence is CASSLKSRAGNTIYF. The CDR3 DNA reads as TGTGCCAGCAGCTTAAAGTCCAGGGCTGGAAACACCATATATTTT.

The chain joins TRBV6-5 to TRBJ2-1; a possible D gene is TRBD1 (6 bases). The germline V gene has CDR1 MNHEY and CDR2 SVGAGI. The V end was cut by 2 bases, the J end by 4 bases, with 12 bases between. This CDR3 has 15 amino acids. The CDR3 nucleotides are TGTGCCAGCAGTTACAGCGGACAGTCATACAATGAGCAGTTCTTC. It specifies CASSYSGQSYNEQFF.

CDR3 loop: CASSLIEGAEAFF. CDR3 sequence (DNA): TGCGCCAGCAGCTTGATTGAGGGGGCTGAAGCTTTCTTT. This sequence joins TRBV5-1 and TRBJ1-1, with a tentative D call TRBD1 (6 bases). This CDR3 is 13 amino acids long. V gave up 1 base and J gave up 6 bases, with 10 bases separating them. Germline V gene data show CDR1 as SGHRS and CDR2 as YFSETQ.

The sample holds one count of this clone. The chain has TRBV5-1 and TRBJ2-7, with TRBD2 matching over 13 bases. The CDR3 spans 19 residues. Germline-derived CDR1 and CDR2 are SGHRS and YFSETQ. Trimming removed 3 bases from V and 0 bases from J; junction bases left unmatched: 12. The CDR3 DNA reads as TGCGCCAGCAGCTCGGTACGGACGACTAGCGGGGGGAGCTCCTACGAGCAGTACTTC. This gives the protein CASSSVRTTSGGSSYEQYF.

Concerning this clone: The junction does not match germline at one end; this may be a read error. This rearrangement joins TRBV4-1 to TRBJ1-5; 7 bases align to TRBD1. From germline, CDR1 is MGHRA and CDR2 YSYEKL. The CDR3 extends over 18 amino acids. The CDR3 DNA follows: TGCGCCAGCAGCCAAGAGGGACAGTTGGCCCCTGGTAATCATCCCCAGCATTTT. Its translation is CASSQEGQLAPGNHPQHF.

The chain recombines TRBV9 with TRBJ2-1, with D possibly being TRBD2 (5 bases). Germline V gene lookup returns CDR1 SGDLS and CDR2 YYNGEE. V dropped 0 bases and J dropped 2 bases, with 9 bases sitting between them. CDR3 length: 15 amino acids. The CDR3 bases are TGTGCCAGCAGCGTAGGTAGCGCCGCCTACAATGAGCAGTTCTTC. It yields the protein CASSVGSAAYNEQFF.

The chain links TRBV6-2 or TRBV6-3 to TRBJ1-2, with 12 bases lining up with TRBD1. Germline trimming cut 2 bases from V and 6 bases from J; bases unmatched to any gene: 4. Germline lookup yields CDR1 MNHEY and CDR2 SVGEGT. This CDR3 contains 15 residues. CDR3 residues: CASSYGDRGLDGYTF. The DNA of the CDR3 is TGTGCCAGCAGTTACGGGGACAGGGGGCTCGATGGCTACACCTTC.

The chain is built from TRBV6-4 and TRBJ1-5; no clear D gene. The length of the CDR3 is 14 residues. V lost 4 bases and J 2 bases, leaving 9 bases between the germline ends. CDR1 MRHNA and CDR2 SNTAGT come from the germline V gene. The CDR3 reads CASSAEHGNQPQHF. The CDR3, as DNA: TGTGCCAGCAGTGCAGAACATGGCAATCAGCCCCAGCATTTT.

This sequence joins TRBV5-1 and TRBJ2-7, with 12 nucleotides matching TRBD1. The CDR3 sequence is 16 residues long. Germline CDR1 SGHRS, CDR2 YFSETQ. V gave up 4 bases and J gave up 0 bases; unmatched junction bases: 5. The CDR3 coding sequence is TGCGCCAGCAGCCCCGGGACAGGGGGCTTCTCCTACGAGCAGTACTTC. Amino acid sequence: CASSPGTGGFSYEQYF.

The V gene is TRBV5-5, the J gene TRBJ2-6; a possible D gene is TRBD2 (6 bases). Germline loops: CDR1 SGHKS, CDR2 YYEKEE (reference sequence). Deletions cut 1 base from V and 1 base from J, with 12 bases between. CDR3 size: 17 residues. CDR3 loop: CASSLFLGLSGANVLTF. CDR3 DNA sequence: TGTGCCAGCAGCTTGTTTTTGGGACTTTCTGGGGCCAACGTCCTGACTTTC.

The chain joins TRBV7-2 to TRBJ2-2; 7 bases are shared with TRBD1. V lost 8 bases to trimming and J lost 7 bases; unmatched junction nucleotides: 10. Per the germline V gene, CDR1 is SGHTA and CDR2 is FQGNSA. The CDR3 is 14 amino acids. CDR3 DNA sequence: TGTGCCAGCTTAGGGGGCGTTTTTATCGGGGAGCTGTTTTTT. Translated: CASLGGVFIGELFF. Variable domain in full (rest from reference TRBV7-2 and TRBJ2-2): GAGVSQSPSNKVTEKGKDVELRCDPISGHTALYWYRQSLGQGLEFLIYFQGNSAPDKSGLPSDRFSAERTGGSVSTLTIQRTQQEDSAVYLCASLGGVFIGELFFGEGSRLTVL.

This clone was counted a few times. The chain couples TRBV5-4 to TRBJ1-6, with no clear D. The CDR3 runs to 14 residues. Deletions cut 1 base from V and 4 bases from J, with 6 bases between. Germline V gene data show CDR1 as SGHNT and CDR2 as YYREEE (reference sequence). CDR3 sequence: CASSLWAYNSPLHF. CDR3 coding DNA: TGTGCCAGCAGCTTGTGGGCTTATAATTCACCCCTCCACTTT.

The sample holds one count of this clone. J is TRBJ1-2 and V is TRBV14; D is unresolved. The V end was cut by 1 base, the J end by 4 bases, with 4 bases between. The V gene's germline CDR1 is SGHDN and CDR2 FVKESK. The CDR3 length is 12 residues. CDR3 region: CASSQAGYGYTF. CDR3 bases: TGTGCCAGCAGCCAAGCAGGCTATGGCTACACCTTC.

The gene calls are TRBV4-2 and TRBJ1-2; 7 bases match TRBD1. The ends lost 2 bases at V and 3 bases at J; junction bases unmatched: 3. There are 14 residues in the CDR3. CDR1 and CDR2 from the germline V gene are LGHNA and YNFKEQ. The CDR3 sequence is CASSQKDRDYGYTF. The DNA for the CDR3 is TGTGCCAGCAGCCAAAAAGACAGGGACTATGGCTACACCTTC.